These 16 T cell receptor beta chains were all obtained from the same sample, sequenced in a study of siplizumab effects on memory and regulatory T cells. Assay used: immunoSEQ multiplex PCR; TCRdb lists only in-frame clones, some missing. The sample yields 95,000 to 130,000 clones, around 94% seen once. The sample consisted of non-Treg CD4+ T cells sorted from blood. Receptors originate from a human donor in good health.

This sequence joins TRBV2 and TRBJ1-5; no clear D. CDR1 and CDR2 (germline): SNHLY, FYNNEI. The CDR3 consists of 12 residues. Trimming stripped 6 bases from V and 5 bases from J, with 8 bases between. CDR3 nucleotide sequence: TGTGCCAGCAGAGGGCCAGATCAGCCCCAGCATTTT. It is translated as CASRGPDQPQHF.

This sequence joins TRBV29-1 and TRBJ1-5, with D hard to call. In germline, CDR1 is SQVTM, CDR2 ANQGSEA. Trimming took 4 bases from V and 3 from J, leaving 7 bases between them. The CDR3 is 12 amino acids. The CDR3 nucleotides read TGCAGCGTTGGACCGGACAATCAGCCCCAGCATTTT. It yields the protein CSVGPDNQPQHF.

This clone was counted a few times. The chain couples TRBV6-1 to TRBJ1-2; no reliable D call. Per germline, CDR1 MNHNS and CDR2 SASEGT. Trimming shortened V by 1 base and J by 4 bases, and 4 bases separated the two germline ends. This CDR3 has 12 amino acids. The CDR3 DNA is TGTGCCAGCAGTGAAGTGGGCTATGGCTACACCTTC. It is translated as CASSEVGYGYTF.

The rearrangement joins TRBV7-6 to TRBJ1-6; D is perhaps TRBD1 (5 bases). V dropped 5 bases and J dropped 10 bases, with 15 bases sitting between them. Germline CDR1 reads SGHVS; CDR2 reads FNYEAQ. This CDR3 has 14 residues. The CDR3 loop is CASSRQGGESPLHF. The CDR3 DNA follows: TGTGCCAGCAGCCGCCAGGGTGGGGAGTCACCCCTCCACTTT.

This chain connects TRBV4-1 to TRBJ2-5, with D uncertain. The CDR3 has 15 residues. CDR1 and CDR2 (germline): MGHRA, YSYEKL. The V gene lost 1 base and the J gene lost 1 base, with 10 bases spanning the gap. The CDR3 region is CASSQVGLGQETQYF. CDR3 sequence (DNA): TGCGCCAGCAGCCAAGTCGGTCTAGGCCAAGAGACCCAGTACTTC.

This clone was counted once. The chain couples TRBV6-6 to TRBJ2-1, with 7 bases fitting TRBD1. The germline V gene encodes CDR1 MNHNY and CDR2 SVGAGI (reference sequence). This CDR3 has 15 residues. The ends lost 2 bases at V and 1 base at J; junction bases unmatched: 2. The CDR3 DNA reads as TGTGCCAGCAGTTACAGGGGGCTGTCCTACAATGAGCAGTTCTTC. Translation: CASSYRGLSYNEQFF.

This chain links TRBV30 with TRBJ2-2; D is unclear. Germline lookup yields CDR1 GTSNPN and CDR2 SVGIG (reference sequence). V dropped 2 bases and J dropped 5 bases, with 12 bases sitting between them. The CDR3 consists of 14 residues. In DNA, the CDR3 is TGTGCCTGGAGTTTTCGATCAGGAACCGGGGAGCTGTTTTTT. This translates into CAWSFRSGTGELFF.

This chain uses TRBV30 with TRBJ1-1; no reliable D call. Deletions cut 5 bases from V and 6 bases from J, with 13 bases between. Per germline, CDR1 GTSNPN and CDR2 SVGIG (reference sequence). The CDR3 length is 12 residues. CDR3 loop: CAWGLGLAEAFF. For the CDR3, the DNA is TGTGCCTGGGGCCTGGGATTAGCTGAAGCTTTCTTT.

V is TRBV7-9 and J is TRBJ1-5; no firm D call. Germline CDR1 is SEHNR and CDR2 is FQNEAQ (reference sequence). The CDR3 runs 15 residues. The V and J ends lost 6 bases and 3 bases respectively, with 15 bases between them. The CDR3 spells CASSYGLGDNQPQHF. CDR3 coding DNA: TGTGCCAGCAGTTACGGACTTGGGGACAATCAGCCCCAGCATTTT.

This chain connects TRBV25-1 to TRBJ1-2; possibly TRBD1 for D (6 bases). Germline CDR1 and CDR2: MGHDK and SYGVNS. The CDR3 covers 12 residues. Trimming removed 5 bases at V and 5 bases at J, with 9 bases between. The CDR3, as DNA: TGTGCCAGCAGTAGGGACACGTATGGCTACACCTTC. Its translation is CASSRDTYGYTF.

The chain links TRBV28 to TRBJ2-7; D is unresolved. This CDR3 comprises 12 residues. Germline CDR1 is MDHEN and CDR2 is SYDVKM. Trimming cost V 5 bases and J 7 bases, with 12 bases left between them. The CDR3 sequence: CASSITVLEQYF. Written as DNA, the CDR3 is TGTGCCAGCAGTATAACAGTCCTGGAGCAGTACTTC. Full variable domain (remainder filled in from reference TRBV28 and TRBJ2-7): DVKVTQSSRYLVKRTGEKVFLECVQDMDHENMFWYRQDPGLGLRLIYFSYDVKMKEKGDIPEGYSVSREKKERFSLILESASTNQTSMYLCASSITVLEQYFGPGTRLTVT.

The V call is TRBV29-1, the J call TRBJ1-5, with 7 bases fitting TRBD1. V trimming: 7 bases; J trimming: 1 base; junction bases outside the gene matches: 7. The CDR3 length is 14 residues. Germline V CDR1 and CDR2: SQVTM, ANQGSEA. The CDR3 loop is CSATGTASNQPQHF. Here the CDR3 DNA reads TGCAGCGCCACCGGGACAGCGAGCAATCAGCCCCAGCATTTT.

V is TRBV9 and J is TRBJ2-1; TRBD2 matches at 9 bases. This CDR3 contains 14 residues. Looked up from germline, CDR1 is SGDLS and CDR2 is YYNGEE. The V segment lost 4 bases and the J segment 7 bases; nucleotides outside the gene matches: 6. CDR3 protein: CASSTGLARNEQFF. The CDR3 DNA reads as TGTGCCAGCAGCACAGGACTAGCGCGGAATGAGCAGTTCTTC.

V gene TRBV29-1 combines with J gene TRBJ1-2; D might be TRBD1 (6 bases). From germline, CDR1 is SQVTM and CDR2 ANQGSEA. The CDR3 is 13 residues long. The V end was cut by 6 bases, the J end by 8 bases, with 19 bases between. CDR3 DNA sequence: TGCAGCGTAGATACAGGGTTCTTCTTCGGCTACACCTTC. Translated, it gives CSVDTGFFFGYTF. Full variable domain (missing parts from reference TRBV29-1 and TRBJ1-2): SAVISQKPSRDICQRGTSLTIQCQVDSQVTMMFWYRQQPGQSLTLIATANQGSEATYESGFVIDKFPISRPNLTFSTLTVSNMSPEDSSIYLCSVDTGFFFGYTFGSGTRLTVV.

The chain employs TRBV5-1 and TRBJ2-3, with 8 bases that match TRBD1. This CDR3 has 16 amino acids. After removal of 0 bases from V and 6 bases from J, the junction contained 9 bases not matched to a gene. CDR1 SGHRS and CDR2 YFSETQ come from the germline V gene. The CDR3 protein is CASSLAARGPRDTQYF. The DNA for the CDR3 is TGCGCCAGCAGCTTGGCTGCCAGGGGGCCGCGGGATACGCAGTATTTT.

The V gene is TRBV4-1, the J gene TRBJ1-4, with no clear D. The germline V gene has CDR1 MGHRA and CDR2 YSYEKL. CDR3 length equals 14 residues. Trimming took 0 bases from V and 7 from J, leaving 9 bases between them. The CDR3 sequence: CASSQDVGTEKLFF. In DNA, the CDR3 is TGCGCCAGCAGCCAAGATGTGGGTACTGAAAAACTGTTTTTT.